This TCR beta chain was sequenced in a study of T cells in localized non-small cell lung cancer. General study findings and limits: Higher adjacent-lung clonality was associated with shorter survival. Appearing in adjacent lung were a median about 50 of the top 100 tumor clones.

Germline V gene data show CDR1 as LGHNA and CDR2 as YSLEER. The V gene end was trimmed by 2 bases and the J gene end by 4 bases; junction bases not matched to a gene: 1. The length of the CDR3 is 15 residues. Concerning this clone: The antigen is not known.

Clones were sequenced by immunoSEQ multiplex PCR, and TCRdb holds only the in-frame ones, with some missing. The table shows over 20,000 clones, with about 86% occurring only once. The clonotype comes from a man aged 35 to 69 with stage II lung adenocarcinoma. The sample was PBMCs, taken before any cancer treatment. The rearrangement links TRBV4-3 to TRBJ2-2; 10 bases agree with TRBD1. The CDR3 DNA follows: TGCGCCAGCAGCCAACGACAGGGGGCCACCGGGGAGCTGTTTTTT. It is translated as CASSQRQGATGELFF.